The 12 T cell receptor beta chains listed next were all sequenced from one sample in a study of T-cell memory formation after mild COVID-19. TCRdb ran MiXCR on the 5' RACE reads and lists one entry per CDR3 protein. The data show about 560,000 distinct CDR3 sequences, with under 20% seen just once and around 11% held by the top ten. Sequencing was done on a sample of PBMCs or a T cell subset sorted from them (not recorded which). The origin of the receptors is an adult woman who had mild COVID-19 (a few samples of this study predate the infection). Cell type and time point are not known.

This sequence joins TRBV25-1 and TRBJ1-4; tentatively, D is TRBD1 (5 bases). This CDR3 is built from 16 residues. V was trimmed by 1 base and J by 8 bases, leaving 17 bases between them. In germline, CDR1 is MGHDK, CDR2 SYGVNS. CDR3 in DNA: TGTGCCAGCAGTGAATCCCCGGCAGGGATCGGAGAAAAACTGTTTTTT. Its protein is CASSESPAGIGEKLFF.

The J gene is TRBJ1-1, the V gene TRBV6-5; no firm D call. Germline lookup yields CDR1 MNHEY and CDR2 SVGAGI. The length of the CDR3 is 17 residues. Trimming left V 6 bases short and J 3 bases short, with 23 bases between. DNA for the CDR3: TGTGCCAGCAGGCGCAACGTTGGTGGCGGAGGCGACACTGAAGCTTTCTTT. Protein product: CASRRNVGGGGDTEAFF.

This clonotype was seen more than once but under ten times. CDR3 region: CASSLAAGVAYEQYF. The CDR3 bases are TGTGCCAGCAGCTTAGCAGCGGGAGTCGCCTACGAGCAGTACTTC. This sequence joins TRBV11-2 and TRBJ2-7; 8 nucleotides align to TRBD2. Unmatched junction bases numbered 4, after V lost 1 base and J lost 2 bases. The CDR3 consists of 15 residues. Germline-derived CDR1 and CDR2 are SGHAT and FQNNGV.

The rearrangement joins TRBV6-1 to TRBJ1-2, with a tentative D call TRBD1 (5 bases). The length of the CDR3 is 15 residues. CDR1 MNHNS and CDR2 SASEGT come from the germline V gene. V was shortened by 4 bases and J by 9 bases, with 21 bases between the two germline ends. The CDR3 region has the DNA TGTGCCAGCAGTGTTAAGTTTTGGGGGTTAAATCGCTACACCTTC. It codes for CASSVKFWGLNRYTF.

This clonotype was seen a handful of times. The chain is built from TRBV12-3 or TRBV12-4 and TRBJ1-2; D might be TRBD1 (5 bases). V was shortened by 3 bases and J by 2 bases, with 10 bases between the two germline ends. This CDR3 spans 14 amino acids. The CDR3 bases are TGTGCCAGCAGTTTGGGACGTTCGAACTATGGCTACACCTTC. Encoded protein: CASSLGRSNYGYTF.

This clonotype appeared a few times. V is TRBV7-2 and J is TRBJ2-3, with D possibly matching TRBD1 (5 bases). Per germline, CDR1 SGHTA and CDR2 FQGNSA. The V end lost 3 bases, the J end lost 3 bases, and 10 bases lay between the germline ends. The CDR3 consists of 14 residues. The CDR3 loop is CASSFSRATDTQYF. Written as DNA, the CDR3 is TGTGCCAGCAGCTTTAGCAGGGCGACAGATACGCAGTATTTT.

This clonotype was recorded a few times. The chain has TRBV12-3 or TRBV12-4 and TRBJ2-5, with 9 bases fitting TRBD2. The ends lost 3 bases at V and 4 bases at J; junction bases unmatched: 3. This CDR3 is 14 amino acids long. This chain's CDR3 is CASSLRGGGETQYF. The CDR3 DNA reads TGTGCCAGCAGTTTGCGGGGGGGCGGAGAGACCCAGTACTTC.

The chain couples TRBV20-1 to TRBJ2-1; 9 bases align to TRBD1. CDR1 and CDR2 (germline): DFQATT, SNEGSKA (reference sequence). The CDR3 extends over 15 amino acids. V gave up 0 bases and J gave up 4 bases; unmatched junction bases: 4. The CDR3 DNA is TGCAGTGCTAGAGATCCCGGGACAGGGTACAATGAGCAGTTCTTC. This gives the protein CSARDPGTGYNEQFF.

This clonotype was observed a handful of times. The chain recombines TRBV5-1 with TRBJ2-5, with TRBD2 matching over 11 bases. The trim removed 5 bases at V and 2 bases at J, leaving 5 bases unmatched. The CDR3 contains 15 residues. In germline, CDR1 is SGHRS, CDR2 YFSETQ. The CDR3 is CASSWGLADQETQYF. CDR3 DNA: TGCGCCAGCAGTTGGGGACTAGCGGATCAAGAGACCCAGTACTTC. Filled out from reference TRBV5-1 and TRBJ2-5, the complete variable domain reads KAGVTQTPRYLIKTRGQQVTLSCSPISGHRSVSWYQQTPGQGLQFLFEYFSETQRNKGNFPGRFSGRQFSNSRSEMNVSTLELGDSALYLCASSWGLADQETQYFGPGTRLLVL.

The chain recombines TRBV13 with TRBJ2-3, with D possibly TRBD1 on 6 matching bases. The germline V and J ends were trimmed by 2 bases and 5 bases, with 17 bases remaining between them. CDR1 and CDR2 (germline): PRHDT, FYEKMQ (reference sequence). The CDR3 loop spans 16 amino acids. Here the CDR3 DNA reads TGTGCCAGCAGCTTACCCAAGTACAGGGCGGGAGATACGCAGTATTTT. Its translation: CASSLPKYRAGDTQYF. Full variable domain (rest looked up from reference TRBV13 and TRBJ2-3): AAGVIQSPRHLIKEKRETATLKCYPIPRHDTVYWYQQGPGQDPQFLISFYEKMQSDKGSIPDRFSAQQFSDYHSELNMSSLELGDSALYFCASSLPKYRAGDTQYFGPGTRLTVL.

The chain links TRBV24-1 to TRBJ2-5; 9 bases fit TRBD2. CDR3 length equals 16 residues. CDR1 and CDR2 (germline): KGHDR, SFDVKD. Trimming at V came to 4 bases and at J to 4 bases, leaving 9 bases not matched to a gene. The CDR3 DNA sequence: TGTGCCACCAGTGAAGATAGCGGGGGACGGGGAGAGACCCAGTACTTC. Its protein product is CATSEDSGGRGETQYF.

This clonotype turned up a few times. This chain links TRBV11-2 with TRBJ2-7, with D possibly called TRBD1 or TRBD2 (5 bases each). CDR3 length equals 15 residues. Germline loops: CDR1 SGHAT, CDR2 FQNNGV. With 2 bases removed from V and 0 bases from J, the gap between germline ends came to 11 bases. CDR3 DNA: TGTGCCAGCAGCTTATCGGGGACCCACTCCTACGAGCAGTACTTC. Translation: CASSLSGTHSYEQYF.